These 26 T cell receptor beta chains came from one sample sequenced in a study of blood T cell repertoires in COVID-19. The protocol was immunoSEQ multiplex PCR, while the TCRdb copy is restricted to in-frame clones and leaves out a portion. The sample holds about 190,000 clones; around 89% are singletons and the top ten take approximately 0.62%. Sequencing was done on a sample of peripheral blood. The receptors here all came from a man aged 50 to 59 with acute or convalescent COVID-19.

The chain carries TRBV2 and TRBJ2-1; D perhaps matches TRBD2 (5 bases). Trimming stripped 3 bases from V and 4 bases from J, with 16 bases between. The CDR3 runs 16 residues. The germline CDR1 and CDR2 sequences are SNHLY and FYNNEI. The CDR3: CASSEILVEVYNEQFF. The DNA for the CDR3 is TGTGCCAGCAGTGAGATACTAGTTGAGGTGTACAATGAGCAGTTCTTC.

The J gene is TRBJ2-1, the V gene TRBV4-3; 7 bases fit TRBD1. V was clipped by 4 bases and J by 8 bases; unmatched bases: 5. The CDR3 is 13 residues long. Germline V gene data show CDR1 as LGHNA and CDR2 as YSLEER. CDR3 residues: CASSRRGPDEQFF. The CDR3 nucleotides read TGCGCCAGCAGCCGAAGGGGGCCAGATGAGCAGTTCTTC.

The rearrangement links TRBV10-3 to TRBJ2-1, with 9 bases fitting TRBD2. Unmatched junction bases numbered 9, after V lost 4 bases and J lost 8 bases. The CDR3 covers 15 residues. CDR1 is ENHRY, CDR2 SYGVKD, per germline. The CDR3 nucleotides read TGTGCCATCAGTGGTAGCGGGAGTCACTCCGATGAGCAGTTCTTC. This translates into CAISGSGSHSDEQFF.

The chain employs TRBV6-2 or TRBV6-3 and TRBJ1-1, with D perhaps TRBD1 (6 bases). The CDR3 covers 15 residues. Per the germline V gene, CDR1 is MNHEY and CDR2 is SVGEGT. Trimming stripped 2 bases from V and 6 bases from J, with 16 bases between. The CDR3 spells CASSYPGQFSPEAFF. Here the CDR3 DNA reads TGTGCCAGCAGTTACCCCGGACAGTTTTCCCCTGAAGCTTTCTTT.

This CDR3 is CASSQGTSGTGELFF. CDR3 DNA: TGTGCCAGCAGTCAAGGGACTAGCGGAACCGGGGAGCTGTTTTTT. V usage is TRBV27 and J usage is TRBJ2-2; 11 bases align to TRBD2. V lost 5 bases, J lost 5 bases, and 4 bases stayed unmatched. CDR1 and CDR2 from the germline V gene are MNHEY and SMNVEV (reference sequence). The CDR3 extends over 15 amino acids.

The chain uses TRBV18 and TRBJ2-1, with D possibly being TRBD1 (6 bases). The CDR3 is 13 residues long. The ends were cut back, 1 base at V and 9 bases at J, with 10 bases in the middle. The germline gives CDR1 KGHSH, CDR2 LQKENI. The CDR3 nucleotides read TGTGCCAGCTCACCACAACAACAGGGTGAGCAGTTCTTC. Its protein is CASSPQQQGEQFF.

The V call is TRBV21-1, the J call TRBJ1-3; the table's D call of TRBD1 was not tested on the DNA. TRBV21-1 is marked as a pseudogene. There are 13 residues in the CDR3. The CDR3 here is CASDSNSGNTIYF. CDR3 DNA sequence: TGTGCCAGCGACAGTAACTCTGGAAACACCATATATTTT.

The chain has TRBV19 and TRBJ1-5; D is possibly TRBD1 (6 bases). V lost 9 bases and J 7 bases, leaving 13 bases between the germline ends. The germline gives CDR1 LNHDA, CDR2 SQIVND (reference sequence). The CDR3 covers 12 residues. The CDR3 region is CASKNRDQPQHF. CDR3 coding DNA: TGTGCCAGCAAAAACAGGGACCAGCCCCAGCATTTT.

The chain has TRBV27 and TRBJ2-2; TRBD1 agrees at 8 bases. The CDR3 consists of 19 residues. In germline, CDR1 is MNHEY, CDR2 SMNVEV (reference sequence). V dropped 5 bases and J dropped 1; count of bases not matched to a gene: 15. The CDR3, as DNA: TGTGCCAGCAGTATAAGCCCAAGACTCGGGACAGGGAACACCGGGGAGCTGTTTTTT. As protein: CASSISPRLGTGNTGELFF.

The V and J genes are TRBV27 and TRBJ2-6; D gene ambiguous. The V gene lost 6 bases and the J gene lost 1 base, with 10 bases spanning the gap. Germline-derived CDR1 and CDR2 are MNHEY and SMNVEV (reference sequence). The CDR3 consists of 15 residues. DNA for the CDR3: TGTGCCAGCAGCCTCTTGGAGTCTGGGGCCAACGTCCTGACTTTC. This encodes CASSLLESGANVLTF.

The chain has TRBV28 and TRBJ2-5; no clear D gene. The V end lost 5 bases, the J end lost 2 bases, and 15 bases lay between the germline ends. CDR3 length: 15 residues. CDR1 is MDHEN and CDR2 is SYDVKM in the germline V gene. This chain's CDR3 is CASSPPPIRQETQYF. In nucleotides, the CDR3 is TGTGCCAGCAGTCCACCCCCAATCAGACAAGAGACCCAGTACTTC.

The chain combines TRBV19 with TRBJ2-5; TRBD2 matches at 11 bases. The CDR3 covers 13 residues. The germline V gene encodes CDR1 LNHDA and CDR2 SQIVND (reference sequence). Trimming took 5 bases from V and 5 from J; bases not matched to a gene: 1. Here the CDR3 reads CASSRTSGETQYF. The DNA for the CDR3 is TGTGCCAGTAGTCGGACTAGCGGGGAGACCCAGTACTTC.

The genes are TRBV19 and TRBJ2-3; weak D call: TRBD1 (6 bases). V shed 5 bases and J shed 2 bases, with 17 bases lying between them. Germline lookup yields CDR1 LNHDA and CDR2 SQIVND (reference sequence). The CDR3 length is 16 residues. The CDR3 nucleotides read TGTGCCAGTAGTCTTCGGGGCCAGGGGAACACAGATACGCAGTATTTT. It specifies CASSLRGQGNTDTQYF.

This chain connects TRBV28 to TRBJ2-7, with TRBD2 identical over 10 bases. The CDR3 has 15 residues. CDR1 is MDHEN and CDR2 is SYDVKM in the germline V gene. With V trimmed by 3 bases and J by 6 bases, 8 bases remained unmatched. The CDR3 loop is CASSFGPSGSGEQYF. The CDR3 nucleotides are TGTGCCAGCAGTTTCGGTCCTAGCGGGAGCGGCGAGCAGTACTTC.

The rearrangement links TRBV7-2 to TRBJ2-2, with a tentative D call TRBD2 (5 bases). V shed 4 bases and J shed 4 bases, with 13 bases lying between them. The CDR3 extends over 15 amino acids. CDR1 and CDR2 (germline): SGHTA, FQGNSA. The chain's CDR3 is CASSWRTGGTGELFF. For the CDR3, the DNA is TGTGCCAGCAGCTGGAGGACTGGTGGCACCGGGGAGCTGTTTTTT.

The chain couples TRBV3-1 (or the pseudogene TRBV3-2) to TRBJ2-1, with 13 nucleotides matching TRBD2. The V and J ends lost 1 base and 7 bases, in that order; junction bases with no gene match: 13. Germline V gives CDR1 LGHDT, CDR2 YNNKEL (reference sequence). The CDR3 extends over 19 amino acids. The CDR3 loop is CASSQVSPGLAGVGNEQFF. For the CDR3, the DNA is TGTGCCAGCAGCCAAGTCTCTCCAGGACTAGCGGGAGTTGGGAATGAGCAGTTCTTC.

This clone was recorded once. The gene calls are TRBV28 and TRBJ1-2; possible D gene TRBD1, 5 bases. In germline, CDR1 is MDHEN, CDR2 SYDVKM. Trimming removed 5 bases from V and 8 bases from J, with 18 bases in between. CDR3 size: 14 residues. The CDR3 nucleotides are TGTGCCAGCAGTGTGGGAACAGGCGTAATGGGCTACACCTTC. As protein: CASSVGTGVMGYTF.

CDR3 nucleotides: TGTGCCAGCTCACAGGCGGGGGCTGGCTCCTACGAGCAGTACGTC. Its translation: CASSQAGAGSYEQYV. The rearrangement uses TRBV18 and TRBJ2-7; possible D gene TRBD2, 7 bases. The CDR3 contains 15 residues. V was pared by 4 bases and J by 0 bases, with 13 bases between. Germline loops: CDR1 KGHSH, CDR2 LQKENI.

This clone has just one count. This chain connects TRBV24-1 to TRBJ1-3, with a weak D call TRBD1 (5 bases). CDR1 is KGHDR, CDR2 SFDVKD, per germline. This CDR3 has 13 residues. V was shortened by 12 bases and J by 2 bases, with 13 bases between the two germline ends. Here the CDR3 reads CAAGEGAGNTIYF. The DNA of the CDR3 is TGTGCCGCGGGGGAGGGAGCTGGAAACACCATATATTTT.

V and J are TRBV2 and TRBJ1-4; 7 nucleotides align to TRBD1. V lost 6 bases to trimming and J lost 4 bases; unmatched junction nucleotides: 5. Germline V CDR1 and CDR2: SNHLY, FYNNEI. This CDR3 is 14 amino acids long. Here the CDR3 reads CASRRGQSNEKLFF. The CDR3 DNA reads as TGTGCCAGCAGACGGGGACAGAGTAATGAAAAACTGTTTTTT.

About this clone itself: Germline is not matched at one junction end, which may reflect a read error. This sequence joins TRBV19 and TRBJ2-6; the match to TRBD2 covers 8 bases. There are 14 residues in the CDR3. Germline V CDR1 and CDR2: LNHDA, SQIVND (reference sequence). In DNA, the CDR3 is TGTGCCAGTAGCCACGCCGGGGGGGTCAACGTCCTGACTTTC. Its translation is CASSHAGGVNVLTF.

The chain combines TRBV7-9 with TRBJ2-1, with 9 bases lining up with TRBD2. V shed 8 bases, J shed 8 bases, and the junction held 13 bases outside the gene matches. Per germline, CDR1 SEHNR and CDR2 FQNEAQ (reference sequence). The CDR3 has 15 residues. As DNA, the CDR3 is TGTGCCAGCGGGGGCAAGCGGGGGGCAGAGGATGAGCAGTTCTTC. This translates into CASGGKRGAEDEQFF.

The chain joins TRBV10-3 to TRBJ1-3; D is possibly TRBD1 (5 bases). Germline assignment: CDR1 ENHRY and CDR2 SYGVKD. The CDR3 sequence is 15 residues long. The V and J ends lost 7 bases and 0 bases respectively, with 13 bases between them. This chain's CDR3 is CAITSRASSGNTIYF. In DNA, the CDR3 is TGTGCCATCACCAGCAGGGCAAGCTCTGGAAACACCATATATTTT.

The gene calls are TRBV11-2 and TRBJ2-3, with TRBD2 matching over 9 bases. This CDR3 region has 15 residues. The V segment lost 3 bases and the J segment 6 bases; nucleotides outside the gene matches: 7. The V gene's germline CDR1 is SGHAT and CDR2 FQNNGV. The CDR3 spells CASSLGGRAGDTQYF. The CDR3 DNA is TGTGCCAGCAGCTTGGGCGGGAGGGCCGGTGATACGCAGTATTTT.

The chain recombines TRBV7-9 with TRBJ2-1, with TRBD2 matching over 10 bases. This CDR3 is 15 amino acids long. Per the germline V gene, CDR1 is SEHNR and CDR2 is FQNEAQ (reference sequence). The J segment lost 4 bases and the V segment lost 4 bases, leaving 4 bases of the junction unmatched. This chain's CDR3 is CASSSSGRPYNEQFF. The CDR3 bases are TGTGCCAGCAGCTCTAGCGGGAGACCATACAATGAGCAGTTCTTC.

The chain is built from TRBV19 and TRBJ2-2, with D perhaps TRBD1 (6 bases). Germline assignment: CDR1 LNHDA and CDR2 SQIVND (reference sequence). This CDR3 contains 13 residues. Trimming took 4 bases from V and 7 from J, leaving 10 bases between them. CDR3 amino acids: CASSKQGSGELFF. In nucleotides, the CDR3 is TGTGCCAGTAGTAAACAGGGCAGCGGGGAGCTGTTTTTT.